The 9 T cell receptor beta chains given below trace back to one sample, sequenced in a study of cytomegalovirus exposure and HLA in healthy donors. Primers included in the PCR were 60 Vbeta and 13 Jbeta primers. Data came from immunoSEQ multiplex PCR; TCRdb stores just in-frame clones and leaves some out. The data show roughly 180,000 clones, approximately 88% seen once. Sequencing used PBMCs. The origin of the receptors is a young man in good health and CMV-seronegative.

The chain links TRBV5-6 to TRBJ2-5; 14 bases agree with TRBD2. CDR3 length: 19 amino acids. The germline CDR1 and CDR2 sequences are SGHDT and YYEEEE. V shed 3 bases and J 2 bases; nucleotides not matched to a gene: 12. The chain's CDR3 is CASSWGLAGAGYFQETQYF. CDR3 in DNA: TGTGCCAGCAGCTGGGGACTAGCGGGAGCAGGCTACTTTCAAGAGACCCAGTACTTC.

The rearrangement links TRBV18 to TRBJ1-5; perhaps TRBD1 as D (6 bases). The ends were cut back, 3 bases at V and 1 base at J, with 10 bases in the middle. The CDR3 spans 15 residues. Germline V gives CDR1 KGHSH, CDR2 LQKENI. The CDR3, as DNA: TGTGCCAGCTCACCTACCGGGACAAGCAATCAGCCCCAGCATTTT. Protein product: CASSPTGTSNQPQHF.

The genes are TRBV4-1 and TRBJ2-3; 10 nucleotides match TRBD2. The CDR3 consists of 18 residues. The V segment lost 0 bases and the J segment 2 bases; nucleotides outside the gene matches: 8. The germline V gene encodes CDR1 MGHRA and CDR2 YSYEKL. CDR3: CASSQERGLAGDTDTQYF. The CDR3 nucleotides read TGCGCCAGCAGCCAAGAGCGGGGGCTAGCGGGAGACACAGATACGCAGTATTTT.

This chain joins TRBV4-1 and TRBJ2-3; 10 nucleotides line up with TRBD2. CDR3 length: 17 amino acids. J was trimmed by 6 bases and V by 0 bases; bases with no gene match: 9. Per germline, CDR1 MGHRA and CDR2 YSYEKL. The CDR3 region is CASSQDPLAGVVDTQYF. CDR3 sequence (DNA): TGCGCCAGCAGCCAAGACCCCCTAGCGGGAGTAGTGGATACGCAGTATTTT.

CDR3 DNA: TGTGCCAGCAGCCAGAAGTTAGCCGGGACAGGGCCCCCCAATGAGCAGTTCTTC. It is translated as CASSQKLAGTGPPNEQFF. V and J are TRBV7-8 and TRBJ2-1; 9 bases fit TRBD1. The V and J ends lost 5 bases and 6 bases, in that order; junction bases with no gene match: 17. This CDR3 comprises 18 residues. From germline, CDR1 is SGHVS and CDR2 FQNEAQ.

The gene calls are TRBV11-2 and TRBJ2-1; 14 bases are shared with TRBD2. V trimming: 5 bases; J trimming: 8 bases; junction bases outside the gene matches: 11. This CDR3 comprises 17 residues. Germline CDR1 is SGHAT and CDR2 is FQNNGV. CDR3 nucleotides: TGTGCCAGCAGCCCTGGGACTAGCGGGGGATCATCAGATGAGCAGTTCTTC. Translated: CASSPGTSGGSSDEQFF.

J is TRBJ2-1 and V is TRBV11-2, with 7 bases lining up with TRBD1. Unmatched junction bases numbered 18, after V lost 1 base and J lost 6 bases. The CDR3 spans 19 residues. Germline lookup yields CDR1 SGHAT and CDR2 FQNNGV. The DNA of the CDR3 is TGTGCCAGCAGCTTAGGGGGGAATAGGGGGCCCTCTCTACGCAATGAGCAGTTCTTC. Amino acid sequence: CASSLGGNRGPSLRNEQFF.

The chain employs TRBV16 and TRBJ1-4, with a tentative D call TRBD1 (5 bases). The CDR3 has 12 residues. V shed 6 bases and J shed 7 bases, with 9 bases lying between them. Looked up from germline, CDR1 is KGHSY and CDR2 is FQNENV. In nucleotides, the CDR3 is TGTGCCAGCAGGAGGGGAGGTGAAAAACTGTTTTTT. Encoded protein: CASRRGGEKLFF.

The chain's CDR3 is CSVEDQSSGKPGELFF. The CDR3 nucleotides are TGCAGCGTTGAAGATCAATCTAGCGGGAAGCCCGGGGAGCTGTTTTTT. The rearrangement uses TRBV29-1 and TRBJ2-2, with 9 positions matching TRBD2. The length of the CDR3 is 16 residues. After removal of 0 bases from V and 6 bases from J, the junction contained 8 bases not matched to a gene. CDR1 and CDR2 from the germline V gene are SQVTM and ANQGSEA.